The rows below give T cell receptor beta chains drawn from one sample of a study of vaccination effects on CD4 cells after COVID-19. Antigens of these TCRs are unknown. Clones were sequenced by immunoSEQ multiplex PCR, and TCRdb holds only the in-frame ones, with some missing. The table lists around 26,000 clones, about four fifths of them singletons, with 15% to 20% in the top ten. The sample was CD4+ T cells from PBMCs cultured with HCoV-NL63 spike peptides, taken before COVID-19 vaccination. The receptors stem from a human donor who had a prior SARS-CoV-2 infection. The conserved cysteine and the conserved F or W are not part of the CDR3 here.

v_gene: TRBV30
j_gene: TRBJ1-2
CDR3aa: AWSPLGAPGYT

v_gene: TRBV10-3
j_gene: TRBJ2-5
CDR3aa: AISDVAGGTETQY

v_gene: TRBV7-9
j_gene: TRBJ2-7
CDR3aa: ASSLAGSFYEQY

v_gene: TRBV15
j_gene: TRBJ2-1
CDR3aa: ATSRRTGGVSEQF

v_gene: TRBV3-1/TRBV3-2
j_gene: TRBJ2-1
CDR3aa: ARKTSGSLNEQF

v_gene: TRBV19
j_gene: TRBJ2-3
CDR3aa: ASSIRGQVRDTQY

v_gene: TRBV5-6
j_gene: TRBJ1-1
CDR3aa: ASSLDRGREDTEAF

v_gene: TRBV14
j_gene: TRBJ1-2
CDR3aa: ASSKGETGYYGYT

v_gene: TRBV5-4
j_gene: TRBJ2-1
CDR3aa: ASSWQTANNEQF

v_gene: TRBV19
j_gene: TRBJ2-2
CDR3aa: ASSMGPHTGELF

v_gene: TRBV6-5
j_gene: TRBJ2-7
CDR3aa: ASSLGGVGYEQY

v_gene: TRBV25-1
j_gene: TRBJ2-1
CDR3aa: ASSEYRLTGGNEQF

v_gene: TRBV18
j_gene: TRBJ1-2
CDR3aa: ASSPSGARTLNYGYT

v_gene: TRBV2
j_gene: TRBJ2-7
CDR3aa: ASSQFSYEQY

v_gene: TRBV11-1
j_gene: TRBJ2-1
CDR3aa: ASSTLTSGAYNEQF

v_gene: TRBV5-6
j_gene: TRBJ2-4
CDR3aa: ASSGRGSLSFIQY

v_gene: TRBV7-3
j_gene: TRBJ2-1
CDR3aa: ASSFSRENEQF

v_gene: TRBV10-3
j_gene: TRBJ1-6
CDR3aa: AIRNYLDGDSPLH

v_gene: TRBV9
j_gene: TRBJ2-3
CDR3aa: ASSVRDLRADTQY

v_gene: TRBV12-5
j_gene: TRBJ2-7
CDR3aa: ASAVGDSGSYEQY

v_gene: TRBV5-1
j_gene: TRBJ2-3
CDR3aa: ASSLGRITTDTQY

v_gene: TRBV2
j_gene: TRBJ2-5
CDR3aa: ASRLTRYQETQY

v_gene: TRBV3-1/TRBV3-2
j_gene: TRBJ1-5
CDR3aa: ASSGGGRGNQPQH

v_gene: TRBV6-4
j_gene: TRBJ2-1
CDR3aa: ASSDSSGRYEQF

v_gene: TRBV2
j_gene: TRBJ2-7
CDR3aa: ASSEPQGVNEQY

v_gene: TRBV21-1
j_gene: TRBJ2-7
CDR3aa: ASSIAPPLRSYEQY

v_gene: TRBV11-3
j_gene: TRBJ2-7
CDR3aa: ASSPRGSTSGRGSYEQY

v_gene: TRBV16
j_gene: TRBJ1-2
CDR3aa: ASSQAGASYGYT

v_gene: TRBV11-2
j_gene: TRBJ1-4
CDR3aa: ASSPRRIGAGEKLF

v_gene: TRBV10-3
j_gene: TRBJ2-5
CDR3aa: AISELAGETQY

v_gene: TRBV5-6
j_gene: TRBJ2-7
CDR3aa: ASSLAGQGYEQY

v_gene: TRBV6-2/TRBV6-3
j_gene: TRBJ2-7
CDR3aa: ASSTGSEEQY

v_gene: TRBV12-5
j_gene: TRBJ2-1
CDR3aa: ASGSPSGLAGGWEF

v_gene: TRBV21-1
j_gene: TRBJ2-2
CDR3aa: ASSPSREVGTGELF

v_gene: TRBV11-3
j_gene: TRBJ2-1
CDR3aa: ASSQGTSGNEQF

v_gene: TRBV7-2
j_gene: TRBJ2-7
CDR3aa: ASSLASSSGSRYEQY

v_gene: TRBV18
j_gene: TRBJ2-7
CDR3aa: ASSPSAPGGQGGEQY

v_gene: TRBV2
j_gene: TRBJ1-1
CDR3aa: ASGRSGEAF

v_gene: TRBV6-2/TRBV6-3
j_gene: TRBJ2-7
CDR3aa: ASSSPTSGSHEQY

v_gene: TRBV12-5
j_gene: TRBJ2-7
CDR3aa: ASGPGPAYEQY

v_gene: TRBV9
j_gene: TRBJ1-1
CDR3aa: ASSVAGRSEAF

v_gene: TRBV9
j_gene: TRBJ1-4
CDR3aa: ASATGPQAEKLF

v_gene: TRBV5-6
j_gene: TRBJ1-4
CDR3aa: ASSLEGRGKLF

v_gene: TRBV12-3/TRBV12-4
j_gene: TRBJ1-2
CDR3aa: ASSFGPNGGYT

v_gene: TRBV6-5
j_gene: TRBJ2-7
CDR3aa: ASKSMTGSSYEQY

v_gene: TRBV5-4
j_gene: TRBJ2-2
CDR3aa: ASRPGQGRFTGELF

v_gene: TRBV11-3
j_gene: TRBJ2-1
CDR3aa: ASSPRTSARNEQF